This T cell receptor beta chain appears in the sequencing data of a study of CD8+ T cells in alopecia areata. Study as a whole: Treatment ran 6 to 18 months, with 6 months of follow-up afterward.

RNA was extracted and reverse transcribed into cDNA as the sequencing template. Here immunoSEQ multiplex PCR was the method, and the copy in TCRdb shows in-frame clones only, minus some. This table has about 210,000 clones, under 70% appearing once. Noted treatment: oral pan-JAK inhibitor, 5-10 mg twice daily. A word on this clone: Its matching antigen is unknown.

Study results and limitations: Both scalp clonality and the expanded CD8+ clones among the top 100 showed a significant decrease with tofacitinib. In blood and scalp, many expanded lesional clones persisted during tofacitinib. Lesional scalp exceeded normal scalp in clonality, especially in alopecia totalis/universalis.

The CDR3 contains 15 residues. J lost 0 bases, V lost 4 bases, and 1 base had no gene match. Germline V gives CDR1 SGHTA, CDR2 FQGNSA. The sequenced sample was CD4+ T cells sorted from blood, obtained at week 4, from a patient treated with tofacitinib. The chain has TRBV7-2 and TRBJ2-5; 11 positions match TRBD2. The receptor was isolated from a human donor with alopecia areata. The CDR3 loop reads CASSSSGGHQETQYF. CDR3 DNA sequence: TGTGCCAGCAGCTCTAGCGGGGGGCACCAAGAGACCCAGTACTTC.